This is a list of T cell receptor beta chains from one sample in a study of beta chain features in type 1 diabetes. Libraries were prepared by immunoSEQ multiplex PCR; TCRdb keeps only in-frame clonotypes and omits some of them. Of around 56,000 clones in the sample, 40% to 60% were seen once. Sequences were obtained from Tregs from blood. The receptors shown here come from a woman aged 40 to 55 with type 1 diabetes. CDR3s include the opening cysteine and the closing phenylalanine or tryptophan. A D gene is named only where the DNA matches it firmly. For some rows the clone size is stated as once, few or many, or as a class when expanded; others skip it.

.	TRBV29-1	TRBJ2-3	few	CSVEGLEGTVTDTQYF	TGCAGCGTTGAAGGACTGGAGGGAACTGTCACAGATACGCAGTATTTT
TRBD1	TRBV19	TRBJ2-1	.	CASSGRQGGHEQFF	TGTGCCAGTAGTGGACGACAGGGGGGGCATGAGCAGTTCTTC
.	TRBV10-3	TRBJ1-1	.	CAIKQGTMNTEAFF	TGTGCCATCAAGCAGGGGACCATGAACACTGAAGCTTTCTTT
.	TRBV5-6	TRBJ2-7	.	CASSLVQGSYEQYF	TGTGCCAGCAGCTTGGTCCAGGGTTCCTACGAGCAGTACTTC
.	TRBV6-1	TRBJ2-3	once	CASREAQGSNQPQYF	TGTGCCAGCAGAGAAGCCCAGGGTAGCAATCAGCCCCAGTATTTT
TRBD2	TRBV7-2	TRBJ2-5	.	CASSMPGLGEGTQYF	TGTGCCAGCAGCATGCCGGGACTAGGGGAGGGGACCCAGTACTTC
TRBD1	TRBV27	TRBJ2-7	.	CASSFGTGSYEQYF	TGTGCCAGCAGTTTCGGGACAGGTTCCTACGAGCAGTACTTC
.	TRBV20-1	TRBJ2-7	.	CSATRASEQYF	TGCAGTGCTACCAGGGCCTCGGAGCAGTACTTC
TRBD1	TRBV11-2	TRBJ2-4	few	CASSTGQGYIQYF	TGTGCCAGCAGCACCGGACAGGGATACATTCAGTACTTC
.	TRBV5-1	TRBJ2-7	.	CASSLAGASYEQYF	TGCGCCAGCAGCTTGGCAGGGGCGTCCTACGAGCAGTACTTC
.	TRBV2	TRBJ2-2	.	CASSVRERAGELFF	TGTGCCAGCAGTGTGCGGGAAAGGGCCGGGGAGCTGTTTTTT
.	TRBV19	TRBJ2-6	few	CASMRYSGANVLTF	TGTGCCAGTATGAGGTACTCTGGGGCCAACGTCCTGACTTTC
.	TRBV7-8	TRBJ2-7	.	CASSLVSGYEQYF	TGTGCCAGCAGCTTAGTCTCGGGGTACGAGCAGTACTTC
.	TRBV9	TRBJ1-1	.	CASSRGTEAFF	TGTGCCAGCAGCCGGGGGACTGAAGCTTTCTTT
.	TRBV5-1	TRBJ2-2	.	CASSPEGDTGELFF	TGCGCCAGCAGCCCGGAAGGAGACACCGGGGAGCTGTTTTTT
TRBD2	TRBV6-6	TRBJ2-5	.	CASSYWGGETQYF	TGTGCCAGCAGTTACTGGGGGGGAGAGACCCAGTACTTC
.	TRBV7-9	TRBJ2-3	.	CASSFRGTDTQYF	TGTGCCAGCAGCTTCCGGGGCACAGATACGCAGTATTTT
TRBD1	TRBV4-3	TRBJ2-7	.	CASSRDRREQYF	TGCGCCAGCAGCCGGGACAGACGCGAGCAGTACTTC
.	TRBV19	TRBJ2-6	few	CASSTGSGANVLTF	TGTGCCAGTTCTACAGGGTCTGGGGCCAACGTCCTGACTTTC
TRBD1	TRBV28	TRBJ1-1	.	CASGTGDTEAFF	TGTGCCAGCGGGACAGGGGACACTGAAGCTTTCTTT
TRBD1	TRBV5-6	TRBJ1-1	once	CASSGQGVPNTEAFF	TGTGCCAGCAGCGGACAGGGGGTTCCGAACACTGAGGCTTTCTTT
.	TRBV11-2	TRBJ2-7	few	CASSSYATGAYEQYF	TGTGCCAGCAGCTCCTATGCGACGGGGGCCTACGAGCAGTACTTC
TRBD1	TRBV5-1	TRBJ2-2	.	CASSLRASTGTTGELFF	TGCGCCAGCAGCTTAAGGGCGTCGACAGGGACCACCGGGGAGCTGTTTTTT
.	TRBV6-5	TRBJ1-1	once	CASSYSPRGMNTEAFF	TGTGCCAGCAGTTACTCGCCCAGGGGCATGAACACTGAAGCTTTCTTT
TRBD1	TRBV7-2	TRBJ2-1	few	CASSTDRGGWNEQFF	TGTGCCAGCAGCACGGACAGGGGAGGATGGAATGAGCAGTTCTTC
.	TRBV29-1	TRBJ2-7	.	CSVELARPGQYF	TGCAGCGTTGAATTGGCCCGACCGGGGCAGTACTTC
.	TRBV25-1	TRBJ2-3	.	CASSLLIGKRDTQYF	TGTGCCAGCAGCCTATTGATCGGGAAGAGGGATACGCAGTATTTT
.	TRBV7-2	TRBJ2-7	.	CASSLGGRGNEQYF	TGTGCCAGCAGCTTAGGCGGCAGGGGCAACGAGCAGTACTTC
TRBD1	TRBV27	TRBJ2-7	.	CASSDREFSYEQYF	TGTGCCAGCAGCGACAGGGAATTTTCCTACGAGCAGTACTTC
TRBD2	TRBV29-1	TRBJ2-1	few	CSGTSSYNEQFF	TGCAGCGGGACTAGCTCCTACAATGAGCAGTTCTTC
TRBD1	TRBV7-7	TRBJ2-5	.	CASSLAGTGGFETQYF	TGTGCCAGCAGCTTAGCGGGGACAGGGGGTTTTGAGACCCAGTACTTC
TRBD2	TRBV4-3	TRBJ2-1	.	CASSQDMGRDEQFF	TGCGCCAGCAGCCAAGATATGGGGAGGGATGAGCAGTTCTTC
.	TRBV6-5	TRBJ2-7	.	CASRLHDREAYEQYF	TGTGCCAGCAGACTCCATGACAGGGAGGCGTACGAGCAGTACTTC
.	TRBV5-1	TRBJ2-5	.	CASSFWGGDGETQYF	TGCGCCAGCAGCTTCTGGGGGGGCGACGGTGAGACCCAGTACTTC
.	TRBV18	TRBJ1-1	.	CASSPRGGTEAFF	TGTGCCAGCTCACCCCGGGGGGGCACTGAAGCTTTCTTT
.	TRBV7-3	TRBJ2-5	.	CASSSIITGDLLAEQETQYF	TGTGCCAGCAGCTCTATTATCACAGGGGACCTACTAGCGGAGCAAGAGACCCAGTACTTC
.	TRBV19	TRBJ1-1	.	CASSMRGGTEAFF	TGTGCCAGTAGTATGAGGGGGGGTACTGAAGCTTTCTTT
.	TRBV6-5	TRBJ1-5	once	CASSYVAGQPQHF	TGTGCCAGCAGTTACGTTGCGGGACAGCCCCAGCATTTT
TRBD1	TRBV7-9	TRBJ1-4	.	CASSWGQENNEKLFF	TGTGCCAGCAGCTGGGGACAGGAGAATAATGAAAAACTGTTTTTT
TRBD1	TRBV19	TRBJ1-2	.	CASSPGGVDYGYTF	TGTGCCAGTAGTCCAGGGGGCGTGGACTATGGCTACACCTTC
TRBD2	TRBV7-2	TRBJ2-5	.	CASSPTSGSSETQYF	TGTGCCAGCAGCCCCACTAGCGGGAGTTCAGAGACCCAGTACTTC